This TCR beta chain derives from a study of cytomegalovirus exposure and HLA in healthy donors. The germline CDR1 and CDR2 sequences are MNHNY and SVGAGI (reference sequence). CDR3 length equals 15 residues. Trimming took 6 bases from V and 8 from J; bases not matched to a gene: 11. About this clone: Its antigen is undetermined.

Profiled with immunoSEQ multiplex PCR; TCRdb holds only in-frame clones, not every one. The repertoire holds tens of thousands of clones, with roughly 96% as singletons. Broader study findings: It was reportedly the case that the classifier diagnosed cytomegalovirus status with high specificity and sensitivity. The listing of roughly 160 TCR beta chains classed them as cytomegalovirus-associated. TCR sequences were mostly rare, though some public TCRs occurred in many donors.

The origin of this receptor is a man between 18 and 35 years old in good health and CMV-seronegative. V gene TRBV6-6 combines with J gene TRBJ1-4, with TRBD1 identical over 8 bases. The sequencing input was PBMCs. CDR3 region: CASRASRGRQEKLFF. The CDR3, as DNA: TGTGCCAGCAGAGCCTCCAGGGGGCGCCAGGAAAAACTGTTTTTT.